The sequence of this TCR beta chain was determined in a study of human T cells and chemical hapten exposure. Looking at the study overall: Per-sample TCR yield variation was attributed mainly to small pooled library volume differences.

TCRdb ran MiXCR on the RACE reads and lists one entry per CDR3 protein. The table includes under 450,000 distinct CDR3 sequences, about 6.3% detected once. Regarding time point: patch test 2, 6 weeks after DPC sensitization. Indicated treatment: therapeutic diphenylcyclopropenone sensitization with weekly scalp DPC. This clonotype occurred a few times. This clonotype was obtained from a woman younger than 30 with alopecia areata. Some clones in this sample may be carry-over from other donors' samples. Sequences were derived from whole blood, sampled in connection with sensitization to the hapten diphenylcyclopropenone (DPC).

The DNA for the CDR3 is TGTGCCAGCAGCAGCCCTTCACTAGCAGATACGCAGTATTTT. Translation: CASSSPSLADTQYF. V usage is TRBV11-2 and J usage is TRBJ2-3, with D possibly being TRBD2 (5 bases). This CDR3 has 14 residues. Deletions cut 5 bases from V and 4 bases from J, with 13 bases between. CDR1 SGHAT and CDR2 FQNNGV come from the germline V gene.